These 22 T cell receptor beta chains share one sample of origin, sequenced in a study of OX40 agonist ivuxolimab in advanced cancers. The assay was immunoSEQ multiplex PCR, and TCRdb's table has in-frame clones only and misses some. The data show about 110,000 clones, over 85% seen once. Here the sequenced sample was CD4+ or CD8+ T cells sorted from blood, taken in a trial of the OX40 agonist ivuxolimab. These receptors were collected from an adult with an advanced solid tumor such as melanoma, head and neck, liver or kidney cancer.

V and J are TRBV19 and TRBJ2-1; a weak D match, TRBD1 (5 bases). The CDR3 sequence is 16 residues long. Germline CDR1 is LNHDA and CDR2 is SQIVND (reference sequence). The V gene lost 3 bases and the J gene lost 5 bases, with 17 bases spanning the gap. CDR3 nucleotide sequence: TGTGCCAGTAGTATCTTCCTTCGGACATTCGACAATGAGCAGTTCTTC. This encodes CASSIFLRTFDNEQFF.

J is TRBJ2-3 and V is TRBV27; D is ambiguous. V was trimmed by 5 bases and J by 3 bases, leaving 12 bases between them. Per the germline V gene, CDR1 is MNHEY and CDR2 is SMNVEV (reference sequence). This CDR3 is built from 14 residues. The DNA for the CDR3 is TGTGCCAGCAGTCGAACCTTTGGGACAGATACGCAGTATTTT. It yields the protein CASSRTFGTDTQYF.

V gene TRBV18 combines with J gene TRBJ2-7, with D uncertain. Germline V gene lookup returns CDR1 KGHSH and CDR2 LQKENI. V gave up 1 base and J gave up 1 base, with 8 bases separating them. CDR3 length equals 14 residues. CDR3 bases: TGTGCCAGCTCACCACGGGCCACATCCTACGAGCAGTACTTC. Translating gives CASSPRATSYEQYF.

V and J are TRBV29-1 and TRBJ1-2; D is perhaps TRBD1 (5 bases). CDR1 is SQVTM, CDR2 ANQGSEA, per germline. CDR3 length: 12 residues. V lost 3 bases and J 7 bases, leaving 12 bases between the germline ends. The CDR3 here is CSVEGPGGGYTF. CDR3 bases: TGCAGCGTTGAGGGGCCGGGAGGTGGCTACACCTTC.

V gene TRBV28 combines with J gene TRBJ2-5; D is ambiguous. CDR3 length equals 12 residues. Germline CDR1 MDHEN, CDR2 SYDVKM. V was clipped by 6 bases and J by 3 bases, with 8 bases between them. Here the CDR3 DNA reads TGTGCCAGCAGCACCTCTAAAGAGACCCAGTACTTC. Amino acid sequence: CASSTSKETQYF.

This sequence joins TRBV9 and TRBJ1-6; 7 bases match TRBD1. V was clipped by 0 bases and J by 10 bases; unmatched bases: 13. The CDR3 is 17 amino acids. From germline, CDR1 is SGDLS and CDR2 YYNGEE. This CDR3 is CASSVEGAVRGGSPLHF. The CDR3 nucleotides read TGTGCCAGCAGCGTAGAGGGGGCGGTGAGGGGCGGATCACCCCTCCACTTT.

V usage is TRBV27 and J usage is TRBJ2-1, with D unclear. From germline, CDR1 is MNHEY and CDR2 SMNVEV (reference sequence). CDR3 length: 15 residues. V lost 2 bases and J lost 0, with 8 bases in between. In nucleotides, the CDR3 is TGTGCCAGCAGTTTAGAACTGAGCTCCTACAATGAGCAGTTCTTC. Amino acid sequence: CASSLELSSYNEQFF.

The rearrangement joins TRBV19 to TRBJ2-5; TRBD1 matches 7 bases. Germline assignment: CDR1 LNHDA and CDR2 SQIVND (reference sequence). The ends lost 1 base at V and 7 bases at J; junction bases unmatched: 6. This CDR3 has 14 amino acids. The CDR3 DNA is TGTGCCAGTAGTATAGGACAGGGCTTGGGGACCCAGTACTTC. This sequence encodes CASSIGQGLGTQYF.

This chain connects TRBV6-5 to TRBJ2-7; D may be TRBD1 (6 bases). Germline V gene sequence: CDR1 MNHEY, CDR2 SVGAGI. Trimming took off 4 bases at V and 1 base at J, with 14 bases between the two ends. The CDR3 is 15 amino acids. The CDR3 here is CASSSWTVPSYEQYF. The CDR3 DNA reads as TGTGCCAGCAGTTCCTGGACAGTCCCTTCCTACGAGCAGTACTTC.

The genes are TRBV11-2 and TRBJ1-2; 7 nucleotides agree with TRBD1. V lost 3 bases to trimming and J lost 4 bases; unmatched junction nucleotides: 5. CDR3 length: 14 amino acids. Germline values: CDR1 SGHAT, CDR2 FQNNGV. CDR3 in amino acids: CASSFGQASYGYTF. The DNA for the CDR3 is TGTGCCAGCAGCTTCGGACAGGCATCCTATGGCTACACCTTC.

This chain links TRBV7-9 with TRBJ2-3; 7 bases fit TRBD2. This CDR3 has 18 amino acids. The V gene's germline CDR1 is SEHNR and CDR2 FQNEAQ (reference sequence). After removal of 10 bases from V and 5 bases from J, the junction contained 24 bases not matched to a gene. CDR3 sequence reads: CATELNGGGKNNRDTQYF. Here the CDR3 DNA reads TGTGCCACCGAACTGAACGGGGGAGGGAAGAACAACAGAGATACGCAGTATTTT. The full variable domain, its missing parts supplied by reference TRBV7-9 and TRBJ2-3, is DTGVSQNPRHKITKRGQNVTFRCDPISEHNRLYWYRQTLGQGPEFLTYFQNEAQLEKSRLLSDRFSAERPKGSFSTLEIQRTEQGDSAMYLCATELNGGGKNNRDTQYFGPGTRLTVL.

This sequence joins TRBV5-1 and TRBJ1-3; 8 bases agree with TRBD1. Unmatched junction bases numbered 7, after V lost 4 bases and J lost 4 bases. CDR1 and CDR2 from the germline V gene are SGHRS and YFSETQ. The CDR3 extends over 15 amino acids. The CDR3 protein is CASSDYRGGGNTIYF. As DNA, the CDR3 is TGCGCCAGCAGCGACTACAGGGGGGGCGGAAACACCATATATTTT.

This rearrangement joins TRBV18 to TRBJ2-3; no firm D call. The CDR3 consists of 11 residues. V lost 3 bases and J 5 bases, leaving 3 bases between the germline ends. CDR1 KGHSH and CDR2 LQKENI come from the germline V gene. The DNA for the CDR3 is TGTGCCAGCTCACCTAGAGATACGCAGTATTTT. This translates into CASSPRDTQYF.

The genes are TRBV5-4 and TRBJ2-1; 7 bases are a match to TRBD1. Germline V CDR1 and CDR2: SGHNT, YYREEE (reference sequence). The length of the CDR3 is 16 residues. The ends lost 4 bases at V and 2 bases at J; junction bases unmatched: 9. The CDR3 sequence is CASSTRTGVTYNEQFF. DNA of the CDR3: TGTGCCAGCAGCACCCGGACAGGAGTTACCTACAATGAGCAGTTCTTC. Variable domain in full (rest from reference TRBV5-4 and TRBJ2-1): ETGVTQSPTHLIKTRGQQVTLRCSSQSGHNTVSWYQQALGQGPQFIFQYYREEENGRGNFPPRFSGLQFPNYSSELNVNALELDDSALYLCASSTRTGVTYNEQFFGPGTRLTVL.

This clone was seen more than once but under ten times. The CDR3 bases are TGTGCCAGCAGTGAACGCGCCAGGCTACCTCCGTACTTC. It is translated as CASSERARLPPYF. The chain combines TRBV6-1 with TRBJ2-5; D is uncertain. Germline V lookup: CDR1 MNHNS, CDR2 SASEGT. The CDR3 is made up of 13 amino acids. The V gene lost 2 bases and the J gene lost 13 bases, with 17 bases spanning the gap.

The chain combines TRBV5-4 with TRBJ2-3, with TRBD2 matching 8 bases. This CDR3 contains 16 residues. Trimming cost V 4 bases and J 0 bases; bases outside gene matches: 7. Germline values: CDR1 SGHNT, CDR2 YYREEE (reference sequence). CDR3 in DNA: TGTGCCAGCAGCCCCGGGGGGGGCTTGAGCACAGATACGCAGTATTTT. This codes for CASSPGGGLSTDTQYF.

V gene TRBV19 combines with J gene TRBJ1-1; 7 nucleotides agree with TRBD1. Germline V lookup: CDR1 LNHDA, CDR2 SQIVND (reference sequence). The CDR3 totals 15 residues. After removal of 5 bases from V and 0 bases from J, the junction contained 6 bases not matched to a gene. DNA of the CDR3: TGTGCCAGTAGTTTTGCGACAGGGTTGAACACTGAAGCTTTCTTT. The encoded protein is CASSFATGLNTEAFF. Combining the CDR3 with reference TRBV19 and TRBJ1-1 gives the whole variable domain DGGITQSPKYLFRKEGQNVTLSCEQNLNHDAMYWYRQDPGQGLRLIYYSQIVNDFQKGDIAEGYSVSREKKESFPLTVTSAQKNPTAFYLCASSFATGLNTEAFFGQGTRLTVV.

The chain carries TRBV29-1 and TRBJ1-1; D remains unclear. Deletions cut 4 bases from V and 2 bases from J, with 11 bases between. Germline values: CDR1 SQVTM, CDR2 ANQGSEA. The CDR3 consists of 13 residues. The CDR3 DNA follows: TGCAGCGTTGGGGAAACCACAAACACTGAAGCTTTCTTT. It encodes CSVGETTNTEAFF.

The chain has TRBV7-2 and TRBJ1-1; the D is unclear. Germline V gene sequence: CDR1 SGHTA, CDR2 FQGNSA. CDR3 length: 15 residues. Trimming stripped 8 bases from V and 1 base from J, with 17 bases between. CDR3 bases: TGTGCCAGCTCCTCGTTGGCAGTTACGAACACTGAAGCTTTCTTT. Its protein product is CASSSLAVTNTEAFF.

This rearrangement joins TRBV14 to TRBJ2-5; a weak D match, TRBD1 (6 bases). This CDR3 spans 15 amino acids. Germline CDR1 reads SGHDN; CDR2 reads FVKESK. V was clipped by 1 base and J by 4 bases, with 13 bases between them. CDR3 protein: CASSQGSGVSETQYF. The DNA of the CDR3 is TGTGCCAGCAGCCAAGGATCAGGGGTGTCAGAGACCCAGTACTTC.

This chain connects TRBV5-5 to TRBJ1-5; weak D call: TRBD1 (6 bases). Looked up from germline, CDR1 is SGHKS and CDR2 is YYEKEE (reference sequence). V was shortened by 3 bases and J by 0 bases, with 10 bases between the two germline ends. This CDR3 contains 15 residues. The CDR3: CASSWGTISNQPQHF. CDR3 coding DNA: TGTGCCAGCAGCTGGGGGACAATTAGCAATCAGCCCCAGCATTTT.

The J gene is TRBJ1-1, the V gene TRBV5-1, with 10 positions matching TRBD1. V was pared by 4 bases and J by 5 bases, with 11 bases of the junction left unmatched. This CDR3 spans 16 amino acids. CDR1 is SGHRS, CDR2 YFSETQ, per germline. CDR3 region: CASSPRDRGRKTEAFF. The CDR3 nucleotides are TGCGCCAGCAGCCCGCGGGACAGGGGCAGAAAAACTGAAGCTTTCTTT.